This entry describes one TCR beta chain. Method: immunoSEQ multiplex PCR; TCRdb's copy keeps in-frame clones and lacks some. The data hold fewer than 75,000 clones, with roughly 90% observed a single time. This specimen comes from a study of OX40 agonist ivuxolimab in advanced cancers. The CDR3 totals 13 residues. CDR1 and CDR2 (germline): SGHNT, YENEEA. V lost 5 bases and J 3 bases, leaving 8 bases between the germline ends. V gene TRBV11-3 combines with J gene TRBJ2-1; D ambiguous. The receptor was derived from an adult with an advanced solid tumor such as melanoma, head and neck, liver or kidney cancer. Material: CD4+ or CD8+ T cells sorted from blood, obtained in a trial of the OX40 agonist ivuxolimab. For the CDR3, the DNA is TGTGCCAGCAGCGAAGGTCTCTACAATGAGCAGTTCTTC. Translation gives CASSEGLYNEQFF. Combining the CDR3 with reference TRBV11-3 and TRBJ2-1 gives the whole variable domain EAGVVQSPRYKIIEKKQPVAFWCNPISGHNTLYWYLQNLGQGPELLIRYENEEAVDDSQLPKDRFSAERLKGVDSTLKIQPAELGDSAVYLCASSEGLYNEQFFGPGTRLTVL.